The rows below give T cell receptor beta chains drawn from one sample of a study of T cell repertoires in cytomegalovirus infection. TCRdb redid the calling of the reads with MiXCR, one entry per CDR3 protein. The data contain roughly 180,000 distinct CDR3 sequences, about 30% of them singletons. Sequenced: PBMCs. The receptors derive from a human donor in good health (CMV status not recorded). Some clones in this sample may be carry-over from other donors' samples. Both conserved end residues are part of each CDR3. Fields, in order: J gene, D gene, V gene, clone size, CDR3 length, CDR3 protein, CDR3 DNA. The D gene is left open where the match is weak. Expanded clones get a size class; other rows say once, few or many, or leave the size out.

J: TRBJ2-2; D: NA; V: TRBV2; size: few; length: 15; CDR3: CASSGSGLGTGELFF; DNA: TGTGCCAGCAGTGGATCGGGGCTGGGAACCGGGGAGCTGTTTTTT
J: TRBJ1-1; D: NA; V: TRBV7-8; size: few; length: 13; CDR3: CASSNDRNTEAFF; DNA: TGTGCCAGCAGCAACGACCGAAACACTGAAGCTTTCTTT
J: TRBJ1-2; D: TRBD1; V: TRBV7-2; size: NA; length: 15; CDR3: CASSQGSGGDYGYTF; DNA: TGTGCCAGCAGCCAGGGGTCAGGGGGTGACTATGGCTACACCTTC
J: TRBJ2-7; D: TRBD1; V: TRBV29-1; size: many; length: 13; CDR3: CSVTRTGGYEQYF; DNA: TGCAGCGTGACGAGGACAGGGGGATACGAGCAGTACTTC
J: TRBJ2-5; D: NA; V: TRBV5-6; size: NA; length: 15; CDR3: CASSSFTRAQETQYF; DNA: TGTGCCAGCAGCTCCTTTACCAGGGCCCAAGAGACCCAGTACTTC
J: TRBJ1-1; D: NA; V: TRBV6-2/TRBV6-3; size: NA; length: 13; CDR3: CASSVGEVAEAFF; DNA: TGTGCCAGCAGCGTAGGGGAGGTTGCTGAAGCTTTCTTT
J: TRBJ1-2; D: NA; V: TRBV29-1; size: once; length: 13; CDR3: CSVERDGGDGYTF; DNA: TGCAGCGTTGAGCGGGACGGGGGTGATGGCTACACCTTC
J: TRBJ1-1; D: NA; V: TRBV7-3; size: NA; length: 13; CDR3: CASSFGGRGEALF; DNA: TGTGCCAGCAGCTTTGGGGGCAGGGGTGAAGCTCTCTTT
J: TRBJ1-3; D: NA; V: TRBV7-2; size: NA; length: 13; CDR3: CASSDQGGNTIYF; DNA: TGTGCCAGCAGCGACCAGGGTGGAAACACCATATATTTT
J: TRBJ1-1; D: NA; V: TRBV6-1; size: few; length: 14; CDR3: CASRALKPNTEAFF; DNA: TGTGCCAGCAGGGCACTTAAACCGAACACTGAAGCTTTCTTT
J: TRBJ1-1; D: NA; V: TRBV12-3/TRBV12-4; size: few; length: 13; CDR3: CATMGGWNTEAFF; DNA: TGTGCCACCATGGGGGGCTGGAACACTGAAGCTTTCTTT